This entry features one T cell receptor beta chain sequence. Its antigen is not identified. This record belongs to a study of vaccination effects on CD4 cells after COVID-19. Subsequent to roughly 9 days of culture, CD4+ T cells were isolated. Each vaccine recipient was nucleocapsid antibody negative and had no prior SARS-CoV-2 infection. Points from the study as a whole: The study found that only 1 of 255 vaccine-induced clones from healthy vaccinees cross-reacted with common cold coronaviruses.

There are 15 residues in the CDR3. CDR1 and CDR2 from the germline V gene are WNHNN and SYGVQD (reference sequence). V lost 2 bases and J lost 9, with 18 bases in between. The table came from immunoSEQ multiplex PCR; TCRdb's copy has only in-frame clones and leaves some out. The sample lists fewer than 75,000 clones; roughly three quarters were seen once. The sequence was collected from a human donor who received a COVID-19 vaccine. This sequence joins TRBV10-1 and TRBJ2-3; tentatively, D is TRBD2 (5 bases). The sequences come from CD4+ T cells from PBMCs cultured without peptide, collected before COVID-19 vaccination. The CDR3, as DNA: TGCGCCAGCAGTGAGGAGGGCAGCCGGTTTTCGACGCAGTATTTT. It translates to CASSEEGSRFSTQYF.